These 27 T cell receptor beta chains originate from one sample sequenced in a study of PD-L1 blockade in urothelial cancer. Libraries were prepared by immunoSEQ multiplex PCR; TCRdb keeps only in-frame clonotypes and omits some of them. The repertoire holds about 80,000 clones, with roughly 90% as singletons. The specimen comprised PBMCs, sampled around atezolizumab (anti-PD-L1) treatment. These TCRs come from a woman aged 65 to 85 with urothelial cancer.

This chain's CDR3 is CASSSGGDNYGYTF. The DNA for the CDR3 is TGCGCCAGCAGCTCCGGAGGCGATAACTATGGCTACACCTTC. The rearrangement links TRBV5-1 to TRBJ1-2, with D unresolved. Per the germline V gene, CDR1 is SGHRS and CDR2 is YFSETQ. This CDR3 has 14 residues. The V and J ends lost 3 bases and 1 base respectively, with 10 bases between them.

This chain connects TRBV2 to TRBJ1-3; no definite D call. V was clipped by 6 bases and J by 0 bases, with 12 bases between them. Germline V lookup: CDR1 SNHLY, CDR2 FYNNEI. The CDR3 has 15 residues. CDR3 DNA sequence: TGTGCCAGCAGCGCCTTGGGGAGCTCTGGAAACACCATATATTTT. Its translation: CASSALGSSGNTIYF.

The chain has TRBV6-1 and TRBJ2-5; a weak D match, TRBD2 (6 bases). Trimming stripped 1 base from V and 4 bases from J, with 13 bases between. Germline values: CDR1 MNHNS, CDR2 SASEGT. The CDR3 covers 15 residues. CDR3 sequence: CASSEDNPGVETQYF. Here the CDR3 DNA reads TGTGCCAGCAGTGAAGACAACCCGGGAGTAGAGACCCAGTACTTC.

The chain combines TRBV5-5 with TRBJ2-1; possibly TRBD2 for D (5 bases). The V end lost 4 bases, the J end lost 3 bases, and 11 bases lay between the germline ends. This CDR3 is 14 amino acids long. Germline V gives CDR1 SGHKS, CDR2 YYEKEE (reference sequence). The DNA for the CDR3 is TGTGCCAGCAGCCCGCGGACTTACTACAATGAGCAGTTCTTC. It encodes CASSPRTYYNEQFF.

The chain carries TRBV19 and TRBJ2-1, with 7 bases matching TRBD2. The germline V gene has CDR1 LNHDA and CDR2 SQIVND (reference sequence). V lost 3 bases to trimming and J lost 4 bases; unmatched junction nucleotides: 6. The CDR3 has 15 amino acids. CDR3 region: CASSITGGKYNEQFF. The CDR3, as DNA: TGTGCCAGTAGTATTACGGGAGGAAAATACAATGAGCAGTTCTTC.

This clone was seen just once. The gene calls are TRBV27 and TRBJ1-1, with TRBD1 identical over 11 bases. This CDR3 is built from 15 residues. The trim removed 4 bases at V and 5 bases at J, leaving 6 bases unmatched. CDR1 is MNHEY, CDR2 SMNVEV, per germline (reference sequence). CDR3: CASSWTGGAKTEAFF. The CDR3 DNA sequence: TGTGCCAGCAGTTGGACAGGGGGCGCGAAGACTGAAGCTTTCTTT.

The rearrangement uses TRBV10-3 and TRBJ2-1; D perhaps matches TRBD2 (6 bases). This CDR3 comprises 15 residues. Looked up from germline, CDR1 is ENHRY and CDR2 is SYGVKD. With 3 bases removed from V and 3 bases from J, the gap between germline ends came to 12 bases. The CDR3 is CAISETGRIYNEQFF. The DNA for the CDR3 is TGTGCCATCAGTGAAACTGGGAGGATCTACAATGAGCAGTTCTTC.

This chain joins TRBV9 and TRBJ2-1; D remains ambiguous. V lost 0 bases and J lost 0, with 7 bases in between. Germline loops: CDR1 SGDLS, CDR2 YYNGEE. The CDR3 covers 15 residues. CDR3 nucleotides: TGTGCCAGCAGCGTAGTCCCAGGCTCCTACAATGAGCAGTTCTTC. The encoded protein is CASSVVPGSYNEQFF.

The CDR3 is CASSGQGSYGYTF. CDR3 nucleotide sequence: TGCGCCAGCAGCGGACAGGGTAGCTATGGCTACACCTTC. The rearrangement joins TRBV10-2 to TRBJ1-2; 8 bases align to TRBD1. CDR3 size: 13 residues. The ends lost 6 bases at V and 4 bases at J; junction bases unmatched: 4. Looked up from germline, CDR1 is WSHSY and CDR2 is SAAADI.

V and J are TRBV7-9 and TRBJ1-2; D unclear. This CDR3 has 15 residues. V was trimmed by 2 bases and J by 3 bases, leaving 13 bases between them. The germline V gene encodes CDR1 SEHNR and CDR2 FQNEAQ (reference sequence). Here the CDR3 DNA reads TGTGCCAGCAGCTTATCGGTTTCTGTCGACTATGGCTACACCTTC. Its translation is CASSLSVSVDYGYTF.

The chain couples TRBV7-9 to TRBJ2-1; tentatively, D is TRBD2 (5 bases). This CDR3 is built from 14 residues. CDR1 SEHNR and CDR2 FQNEAQ come from the germline V gene (reference sequence). V lost 2 bases, J lost 10 bases, and 15 bases lay in between. CDR3 coding DNA: TGTGCCAGCAGCTTACAGAGAGGGTCCGAGGAGCAGTTCTTC. Protein: CASSLQRGSEEQFF.

This sequence joins TRBV5-1 and TRBJ2-3, with a tentative D call TRBD1 (6 bases). In germline, CDR1 is SGHRS, CDR2 YFSETQ. There are 14 residues in the CDR3. V lost 3 bases and J 6 bases, leaving 14 bases between the germline ends. The CDR3 sequence: CASSYGQLEDTQYF. DNA of the CDR3: TGCGCCAGCAGCTACGGACAGTTAGAGGATACGCAGTATTTT.

This chain connects TRBV5-1 to TRBJ1-1; 7 nucleotides agree with TRBD1. Per the germline V gene, CDR1 is SGHRS and CDR2 is YFSETQ. V lost 4 bases and J lost 7; bases outside the gene matches: 7. The CDR3 length is 13 residues. The CDR3 DNA reads TGCGCCAGCAGCCTTCAGGGGGAAGGTGAAGCTTTCTTT. Protein: CASSLQGEGEAFF.

This chain links TRBV5-4 with TRBJ2-7; perhaps TRBD1 as D (5 bases). The V gene lost 3 bases and the J gene lost 1 base, with 8 bases spanning the gap. The CDR3 has 13 residues. Germline V gives CDR1 SGHNT, CDR2 YYREEE (reference sequence). The CDR3 DNA reads as TGTGCCAGCAGCTGGGCAGGGTCCTACGAGCAGTACTTC. Translation gives CASSWAGSYEQYF.

The J gene is TRBJ1-1, the V gene TRBV6-5, with D perhaps matching TRBD1 (5 bases). This CDR3 comprises 14 residues. Per the germline V gene, CDR1 is MNHEY and CDR2 is SVGAGI. The ends were cut back, 0 bases at V and 4 bases at J, with 9 bases in the middle. The CDR3 loop is CASSYSYQGTEAFF. CDR3 nucleotide sequence: TGTGCCAGCAGTTACTCCTACCAGGGCACTGAAGCTTTCTTT.

V usage is TRBV7-2 and J usage is TRBJ1-5; D is possibly TRBD1 (6 bases). Germline-derived CDR1 and CDR2 are SGHTA and FQGNSA. This CDR3 is 15 amino acids long. The V gene lost 1 base and the J gene lost 2 bases, with 9 bases spanning the gap. The DNA for the CDR3 is TGTGCCAGCAGCTTAGTAGCAGGGGGCAATCAGCCCCAGCATTTT. Its translation: CASSLVAGGNQPQHF.

V and J are TRBV2 and TRBJ2-7; 7 bases fit TRBD1. V trimming: 2 bases; J trimming: 2 bases; junction bases outside the gene matches: 3. Per the germline V gene, CDR1 is SNHLY and CDR2 is FYNNEI. The CDR3 consists of 14 residues. The CDR3 reads CASSERTGAYEQYF. The CDR3 DNA is TGTGCCAGCAGTGAACGGACAGGCGCCTACGAGCAGTACTTC.

The rearrangement uses TRBV11-3 and TRBJ2-1; D might be TRBD2 (5 bases). The V gene's germline CDR1 is SGHNT and CDR2 YENEEA. V was trimmed by 5 bases and J by 9 bases, leaving 20 bases between them. The CDR3 consists of 15 residues. The CDR3 reads CASSLGRGESTEQFF. In nucleotides, the CDR3 is TGTGCCAGCAGCCTTGGTCGGGGAGAATCCACTGAGCAGTTCTTC.

This clone has only one observation. This chain's CDR3 is CASDRRYNEQFF. CDR3 coding DNA: TGTGCTTCGGACAGAAGATACAATGAGCAGTTCTTC. V and J are TRBV7-9 and TRBJ2-1, with a weak D call TRBD1 (6 bases). Looked up from germline, CDR1 is SEHNR and CDR2 is FQNEAQ (reference sequence). The CDR3 covers 12 residues. Based on the CDR3 plus reference TRBV7-9 and TRBJ2-1, the full variable domain is DTGVSQNPRHKITKRGQNVTFRCDPISEHNRLYWYRQTLGQGPEFLTYFQNEAQLEKSRLLSDRFSAERPKGSFSTLEIQRTEQGDSAMYLCASDRRYNEQFFGPGTRLTVL.

The chain recombines TRBV6-1 with TRBJ2-2; 8 nucleotides agree with TRBD2. V trimming: 4 bases; J trimming: 1 base; junction bases outside the gene matches: 2. Germline values: CDR1 MNHNS, CDR2 SASEGT. This CDR3 is 15 amino acids long. This CDR3 is CASSVSGGNTGELFF. DNA of the CDR3: TGTGCCAGCAGTGTAAGCGGGGGGAACACCGGGGAGCTGTTTTTT.

The chain couples TRBV27 to TRBJ2-7; tentatively, D is TRBD2 (6 bases). The V end was cut by 3 bases, the J end by 4 bases, with 25 bases between. The CDR3 runs 18 residues. Germline V gene lookup returns CDR1 MNHEY and CDR2 SMNVEV (reference sequence). In DNA, the CDR3 is TGTGCCAGCAGTTTTTTCGGACCCGAGCGGGCTAACTCTTACGAGCAGTACTTC. Residues: CASSFFGPERANSYEQYF.

This clone was seen only once. The chain couples TRBV29-1 to TRBJ2-5, with 9 bases lining up with TRBD2. The CDR3 totals 19 residues. Germline assignment: CDR1 SQVTM and CDR2 ANQGSEA. V lost 2 bases to trimming and J lost 1 base; unmatched junction nucleotides: 17. In DNA form, the CDR3 reads TGCAGCGTTGAATGGGGACCCATAGCGGGAGTGGGGACCCAAGAGACCCAGTACTTC. The encoded protein is CSVEWGPIAGVGTQETQYF.

V gene TRBV25-1 combines with J gene TRBJ2-2; 12 bases are shared with TRBD1. V was pared by 2 bases and J by 6 bases, with 7 bases of the junction left unmatched. Germline CDR1 is MGHDK and CDR2 is SYGVNS. The length of the CDR3 is 17 residues. The CDR3 loop reads CASSEVWGQGASGELFF. CDR3 DNA: TGTGCCAGCAGTGAAGTATGGGGACAGGGGGCGTCCGGGGAGCTGTTTTTT.

The rearrangement links TRBV7-2 to TRBJ2-7, with 7 bases identical to TRBD1. This CDR3 spans 17 amino acids. After removal of 5 bases from V and 1 base from J, the junction contained 14 bases not matched to a gene. In germline, CDR1 is SGHTA, CDR2 FQGNSA. CDR3 coding DNA: TGTGCCAGCAGCACAAACCCTACAGGGGCTCAGTCCTACGAGCAGTACTTC. It translates to CASSTNPTGAQSYEQYF.

The CDR3 spells CASSLSGYEQYF. The CDR3 nucleotides are TGCGCCAGCAGCTTGTCAGGTTACGAGCAGTACTTC. The chain carries TRBV5-1 and TRBJ2-7; no clear D gene. The CDR3 is made up of 12 amino acids. V was cut by 1 base and J by 4 bases, with 6 bases left in between. Germline V gene sequence: CDR1 SGHRS, CDR2 YFSETQ.

This clone was seen a few times. The V and J genes are TRBV30 and TRBJ1-1, with 8 bases matching TRBD1. The CDR3 is 13 residues long. V was pared by 1 base and J by 3 bases, with 1 base of the junction left unmatched. Germline V gene data show CDR1 as GTSNPN and CDR2 as SVGIG (reference sequence). CDR3 nucleotides: TGTGCCTGGAGTGCACAGGGGGACACTGAAGCTTTCTTT. This translates into CAWSAQGDTEAFF.

The V and J genes are TRBV5-1 and TRBJ2-1; D gene ambiguous. This CDR3 has 13 amino acids. CDR1 and CDR2 from the germline V gene are SGHRS and YFSETQ. Trimming shortened V by 4 bases and J by 4 bases, and 9 bases separated the two germline ends. The CDR3 reads CASSPPGYNEQFF. CDR3 coding DNA: TGCGCCAGCAGCCCCCCAGGATACAATGAGCAGTTCTTC.